The TCR beta chain under discussion was sequenced for a study of shared clonotypes between healthy human individuals. Only Caucasian adults living in Nashville, Tennessee made up the donor group. A split of CD4+ cells into CD45RA+ naive and CD45RA-negative memory subsets was performed. V lost 0 bases and J lost 0, with 14 bases in between. Germline CDR1 reads MDHEN; CDR2 reads SYDVKM. This CDR3 is built from 17 residues. The run depth of the assay was deep. For each subset, genomic DNA was distributed in equal portions over several immunoSEQ plates. This table comes from immunoSEQ multiplex PCR, and its TCRdb copy is limited to in-frame clones, with some not included. The table includes under 650,000 clones, 90% to 96% detected once.

The sample consisted of naive CD4+ T cells sorted from blood. Subset here: CD45RA+ positively selected. The clonotype comes from a woman in her thirties in good health. J is TRBJ1-1 and V is TRBV28; D perhaps matches TRBD1 (5 bases). The DNA for the CDR3 is TGTGCCAGCAGTTTATGGCAGGGCCACGCCATGAACACTGAAGCTTTCTTT. Translation gives CASSLWQGHAMNTEAFF.